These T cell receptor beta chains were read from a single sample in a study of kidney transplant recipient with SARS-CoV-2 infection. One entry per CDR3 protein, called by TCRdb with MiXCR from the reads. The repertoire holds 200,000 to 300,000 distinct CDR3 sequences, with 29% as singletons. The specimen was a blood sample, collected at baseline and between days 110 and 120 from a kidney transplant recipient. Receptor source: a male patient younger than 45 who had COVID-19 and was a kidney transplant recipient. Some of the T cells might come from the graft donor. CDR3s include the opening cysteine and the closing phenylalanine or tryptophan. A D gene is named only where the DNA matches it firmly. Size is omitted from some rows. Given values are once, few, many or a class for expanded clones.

CASSLMTGHQETQYF TGCGCCAGCAGCTTGATGACAGGTCATCAAGAGACCCAGTACTTC few . TRBJ2-5 TRBV5-1
CASSPVGGINTEAFF TGTGCCAGCAGCCCGGTCGGAGGAATTAACACTGAAGCTTTCTTT many . TRBJ1-1 TRBV11-2
CASSARQDSGNTMYF TGCGCCAGCAGCGCGAGACAGGACTCTGGAAACACCATGTATTTT once . TRBJ1-3 TRBV5-1
CSARGDRTGREQFF TGCAGTGCTAGAGGAGATAGGACTGGGAGGGAGCAGTTCTTC . . TRBJ2-1 TRBV20-1
CASSSETGLNEQFF TGTGCCAGCAGCTCGGAGACAGGCTTAAATGAGCAGTTCTTC . . TRBJ2-1 TRBV7-2
CASSLKGVLAGEQYF TGTGCCAGCAGCTTGAAGGGTGTTCTTGCGGGGGAGCAGTACTTC many . TRBJ2-7 TRBV5-8
CSVGGEGANYGYTF TGCAGCGTGGGGGGCGAGGGAGCTAACTATGGCTACACCTTC many . TRBJ1-2 TRBV29-1
CASWGGLRKTDTQYF TGTGCCAGCTGGGGGGGGCTTCGAAAAACAGATACGCAGTATTTT few . TRBJ2-3 TRBV2
CASSVRATNRKTYGYTF TGTGCCAGTAGTGTGCGCGCGACAAATCGAAAGACCTATGGCTACACCTTC few . TRBJ1-2 TRBV19
CASSDFETSRKTYGYTF TGTGCCAGCAGCGACTTTGAAACAAGCAGAAAGACCTATGGCTACACCTTC many . TRBJ1-2 TRBV11-2
CASSEGTDYGYTF TGTGCCAGCAGCGAGGGGACAGACTATGGCTACACCTTC many TRBD1 TRBJ1-2 TRBV9
CASSLSFGSYNEQFF TGTGCCAGCAGTTTATCTTTCGGCTCCTACAATGAGCAGTTCTTC many . TRBJ2-1 TRBV27
CSARVPGLNYGYTF TGCAGTGCCAGAGTCCCCGGCCTAAACTATGGCTACACCTTC few . TRBJ1-2 TRBV20-1
CSASRREHSYEQYF TGCAGTGCTTCCCGACGCGAACACTCCTACGAGCAGTACTTC many . TRBJ2-7 TRBV20-1
CASSVRLGSGEQYF TGTGCCAGTAGTGTCCGACTGGGCAGCGGCGAGCAGTACTTC many . TRBJ2-7 TRBV19
CASRSGETPRKTYGYTF TGTGCAAGTCGCAGCGGTGAGACTCCACGAAAGACCTATGGCTACACCTTC many . TRBJ1-2 TRBV12-2
CAISTGTGTYEQYF TGTGCCATCAGCACCGGGACAGGGACCTACGAGCAGTACTTC many TRBD1 TRBJ2-7 TRBV10-3
CASGRETSDPTDTQYF TGCGCCAGCGGCCGGGAGACTAGCGACCCCACAGATACGCAGTATTTT once TRBD2 TRBJ2-3 TRBV4-1
CASSAKTVLNSPLHF TGTGCCAGCAGCGCAAAGACGGTCCTCAATTCACCCCTCCACTTT many . TRBJ1-6 TRBV28
CASSIGTGNYEQYF TGTGCCAGTAGTATAGGGACAGGGAACTACGAGCAGTACTTC few TRBD1 TRBJ2-7 TRBV19
CASSMREAGPLFF TGTGCCAGCTCAATGAGGGAGGCGGGCCCCCTGTTTTTT many . TRBJ1-4 TRBV7-9
CATSDLSAGGVHTQYF TGTGCCACCAGTGACCTCAGTGCGGGCGGGGTACATACGCAGTATTTT . . TRBJ2-3 TRBV24-1
CAIVADPYNSPLHF TGTGCCATCGTGGCAGACCCCTATAATTCACCCCTCCACTTT many . TRBJ1-6 TRBV10-3
CASRATGGITEAFF TGTGCCAGCAGGGCTACAGGGGGCATCACTGAAGCTTTCTTT many TRBD1 TRBJ1-1 TRBV7-9
CASSFPGREETQYF TGTGCCAGCAGTTTTCCGGGCAGGGAAGAGACCCAGTACTTC few . TRBJ2-5 TRBV12-3/TRBV12-4
CASSIPDRVATNEKLFF TGTGCCAGCAGTATCCCGGACAGGGTTGCAACTAATGAAAAACTGTTTTTT many TRBD1 TRBJ1-4 TRBV3-1
CASISVGNTGELFF TGTGCCAGCATTTCCGTGGGGAACACCGGGGAGCTGTTTTTT many . TRBJ2-2 TRBV27
CASSGTEYHGKTYGYTF TGTGCCAGCAGCGGAACTGAATACCATGGAAAGACCTATGGCTACACCTTC many . TRBJ1-2 TRBV7-9
CASSPPRGRGGTEAFF TGTGCCAGCAGCCCCCCGAGGGGGAGGGGAGGGACTGAAGCTTTCTTT many . TRBJ1-1 TRBV5-4
CASSERTPTYEQYF TGTGCCAGCAGTGAGAGGACACCTACCTACGAGCAGTACTTC many . TRBJ2-7 TRBV6-5
CASSIGVSSTDTQYF TGCGCCAGCAGCATAGGGGTTTCGAGCACAGATACGCAGTATTTT few . TRBJ2-3 TRBV5-1
CTSSLIVFTRKTYGYTF TGTACCAGCAGCTTGATCGTGTTTACCCGAAAGACCTATGGCTACACCTTC . . TRBJ1-2 TRBV7-8
CASRLSDRAVAEAFF TGTGCCAGCAGGCTGTCGGACAGGGCAGTGGCTGAAGCTTTCTTT many TRBD1 TRBJ1-1 TRBV12-3/TRBV12-4
CASSESRGLGGYTF TGTGCCAGCAGTGAAAGTCGGGGACTCGGTGGCTACACCTTC many . TRBJ1-2 TRBV6-5
CGSTRRITQSRANVLTF TGTGGCAGCACGCGTAGGATAACACAAAGTCGGGCCAACGTCCTGACTTTC few . TRBJ2-6 TRBV8-2
CASTSRNSRKTYGYTF TGTGCCAGCACAAGCCGCAATAGTCGAAAGACCTATGGCTACACCTTC few . TRBJ1-2 TRBV5-6
CASSSDRPHGKTYGYTF TGTGCCAGCAGTAGCGACCGCCCACACGGAAAGACCTATGGCTACACCTTC . . TRBJ1-2 TRBV6-4
CASSCFLPYGKTYGYTF TGTGCCAGCAGTTGTTTCTTGCCTTACGGAAAGACCTATGGCTACACCTTC many . TRBJ1-2 TRBV6-9
CASSLGKVSYEQYF TGTGCCAGCAGTTTGGGAAAGGTGTCCTACGAGCAGTACTTC many . TRBJ2-7 TRBV12-3/TRBV12-4